These T cell receptor beta chains were read from a single sample in a study of blood T cells in healthy people across ages. TCRdb called the 5' RACE reads again in MiXCR, with one record for every CDR3 protein. The sample includes roughly 1.5 million distinct CDR3 sequences, about 45% seen only once; the top ten take just over 4%. Sequencing used blood. The receptors derive from a woman aged 18-29 years in good health. The conserved cysteine and the conserved F or W are not part of the CDR3 here.

V,J,CDR3
TRBV20-1,TRBJ1-1,SAVQDPWGTEAF
TRBV6-6,TRBJ2-5,ASSYVGGETQY
TRBV20-1,TRBJ1-4,SAREQGRDEKLF
TRBV5-6,TRBJ1-1,ASNLRGQEPSPF
TRBV7-2,TRBJ2-4,ASSSPHGRGGDLAKNIQY
TRBV7-2,TRBJ1-2,ASSPPPGLMAPNYGYT
TRBV7-9,TRBJ1-5,ASSSNPRGNQPQH
TRBV19,TRBJ1-5,AAGTRQPQH
TRBV27,TRBJ2-3,ASSLVLAGSSDTQY
TRBV2,TRBJ2-1,ASPFQGNEQF
TRBV12-3/TRBV12-4,TRBJ1-1,AGSSMTGGFAEAF
TRBV6-6,.,ASSYSQRADYEQY
TRBV6-2/TRBV6-3,TRBJ1-1,ASSYRDRDLNTEAF
TRBV9,TRBJ2-1,ASSPWDGSSYNEQF
TRBV29-1,.,SVEDPSKTVAGVYEQY
TRBV10-3,TRBJ1-1,AISGSQALNTEAF
TRBV20-1,TRBJ1-5,SARGDNNQPQH
TRBV18,TRBJ2-1,ASSPPQSSYNEQF
TRBV28,TRBJ2-1,ASSPVAGGLNEQF
TRBV3-1,TRBJ2-5,ASSQGPNQQETQY
TRBV5-1,TRBJ1-5,ASSLGDRESNQPQH
TRBV7-2,TRBJ1-6,ASSLQGQYSPLH
TRBV10-3,TRBJ2-5,AISQRGVETQY
TRBV28,TRBJ2-1,ASSLHADNNEQF
TRBV6-2/TRBV6-3,TRBJ2-1,ASSYSMVAGVQSSYNEQF
TRBV6-5,TRBJ1-5,ASSSGAGNQPQH
TRBV7-3,TRBJ2-1,AGSLPSGDNEQF
TRBV6-2/TRBV6-3,.,ATRTGGSEQY
TRBV4-3,.,ASSPQSDGYNEQY
TRBV7-2,TRBJ2-1,ASSYTGTSIYNEQF
TRBV7-9,TRBJ2-3,ASSSTYLTGLSSTDTQY
TRBV20-1,TRBJ2-1,SARGASGEVYNEQF
TRBV12-5,TRBJ2-1,ASTSADNEQF
TRBV4-1,TRBJ2-4,ASSQDLTVRAENIQY
TRBV20-1,.,SAWGLTGKETQY
TRBV12-3/TRBV12-4,TRBJ2-5,ASSLTRRETQY
TRBV15,TRBJ2-3,ATSRTGGGQGGNTQY
TRBV7-2,TRBJ1-2,ASSVQGLVGGYT
TRBV28,TRBJ2-3,ASSLSTVTQY
TRBV7-2,TRBJ2-7,ASSFTPVSYEQY
TRBV20-1,TRBJ2-1,SANNRGVGNNEQF
TRBV6-6,.,ASWWGGTRETQY
TRBV5-4,TRBJ1-2,ASSLGMELYGYT
TRBV2,TRBJ2-7,ASRSRQGSYEQY
TRBV29-1,TRBJ2-5,SVEDKGQGNEQY
TRBV18,TRBJ2-1,ASSPTGGAWRDEQF
TRBV15,TRBJ1-2,ATSIDQMDYGYT
TRBV27,TRBJ1-6,ASSPPGESPLH
TRBV27,TRBJ1-2,ASLLDTGAGDYGYT
TRBV4-2,TRBJ1-4,ASSQVGRSEKLF